Below are 13 T cell receptor beta chains sequenced from a single sample in a study of vaccination and CD4 T cells after COVID-19. Stated treatment: approximately 10-day PBMC culture with coronavirus spike peptide pools or control peptides (ViraFEST assay). The antigens of these receptors remain unknown. CD4+ T cells that had been cultured provided DNA sequenced with the Oncomine TCR Beta short-read assay. A single record per CDR3 protein comes from TCRdb applying MiXCR to the PCR reads. The sample includes 9,500 to 15,000 distinct CDR3 sequences, roughly a fifth of them seen just once. The source was CD4+ T cells from blood, cultured in vitro, collected before SARS-CoV-2 vaccination. The source of these receptors is a human donor who received a COVID-19 vaccine.

This clonotype was detected a few times. The chain combines TRBV11-1 with TRBJ1-1; 7 bases are a match to TRBD1. The V segment lost 5 bases and the J segment 4 bases; nucleotides outside the gene matches: 4. Looked up from germline, CDR1 is SGHAT and CDR2 is FQDESV (reference sequence). The CDR3 spans 13 residues. CDR3 bases: TGTGCCAGCAGCCCAAACAGGGGCACTGAAGCTTTCTTT. Its translation: CASSPNRGTEAFF.

In this sample, this clonotype turned up once. This chain links TRBV4-2 with TRBJ2-2; 12 bases align to TRBD2. CDR3 length: 18 residues. CDR1 and CDR2 (germline): LGHNA, YNFKEQ. The J segment lost 2 bases and the V segment lost 1 base, leaving 5 bases of the junction unmatched. The CDR3 protein is CASSQGTSGDGNTGELFF. CDR3 nucleotide sequence: TGTGCCAGCAGCCAAGGGACTAGCGGGGACGGAAACACCGGGGAGCTGTTTTTT.

The chain carries TRBV7-2 and TRBJ1-4; no definite D call. The CDR3 sequence is 14 residues long. Trimming shortened V by 1 base and J by 7 bases, and 10 bases separated the two germline ends. Germline assignment: CDR1 SGHTA and CDR2 FQGNSA. CDR3 nucleotides: TGTGCCAGCAGCTTAGGGCTGCCGCGTGAAAAACTGTTTTTT. This codes for CASSLGLPREKLFF.

In its sample, this clonotype was seen a few times. This rearrangement joins TRBV19 to TRBJ1-5; D is unclear. V lost 3 bases to trimming and J lost 4 bases, with 7 bases between them. CDR1 and CDR2 from the germline V gene are LNHDA and SQIVND (reference sequence). The CDR3 covers 13 residues. The CDR3 region is CASSIIRNQPQHF. Written as DNA, the CDR3 is TGTGCCAGTAGTATCATTCGTAATCAGCCCCAGCATTTT.

This clonotype was seen a handful of times. This sequence joins TRBV19 and TRBJ2-1; TRBD2 matches 8 bases. V shed 1 base, J shed 3 bases, and the junction held 5 bases outside the gene matches. The CDR3 contains 16 residues. Germline values: CDR1 LNHDA, CDR2 SQIVND (reference sequence). CDR3 residues: CASSIVASGRYNEQFF. The DNA of the CDR3 is TGTGCCAGTAGTATAGTTGCTAGCGGGCGCTACAATGAGCAGTTCTTC.

This clonotype was seen only a few times. The V call is TRBV20-1, the J call TRBJ2-5; D is uncertain. The V and J ends lost 3 bases and 4 bases respectively, with 18 bases between them. The length of the CDR3 is 15 residues. Germline values: CDR1 DFQATT, CDR2 SNEGSKA (reference sequence). Here the CDR3 DNA reads TGCAGTGCTAGGGGAAGACTGGCGGATCTAGAGACCCAGTACTTC. Protein sequence: CSARGRLADLETQYF.

This chain joins TRBV14 and TRBJ2-1; 9 bases line up with TRBD1. The CDR3 sequence is 16 residues long. V lost 5 bases, J lost 7 bases, and 12 bases stayed unmatched. Germline assignment: CDR1 SGHDN and CDR2 FVKESK. The CDR3 sequence is CASSETGGTGSNEQFF. CDR3 in DNA: TGTGCCAGCAGCGAGACAGGGGGGACGGGAAGTAATGAGCAGTTCTTC.

V and J are TRBV12-3 or TRBV12-4 and TRBJ2-2, with 7 bases that match TRBD2. J lost 6 bases, V lost 1 base, and 2 bases had no gene match. The CDR3 has 14 residues. CDR3: CASSLDGGAGELFF. The DNA of the CDR3 is TGTGCCAGCAGTTTAGATGGGGGGGCCGGGGAGCTGTTTTTT.

This chain joins TRBV19 and TRBJ2-7; 12 nucleotides align to TRBD2. This CDR3 spans 15 amino acids. The germline gives CDR1 LNHDA, CDR2 SQIVND (reference sequence). Trimming took 5 bases from V and 3 from J; bases not matched to a gene: 5. The CDR3: CASSPGGLAGYEQYF. DNA of the CDR3: TGTGCCAGTAGTCCAGGGGGACTAGCGGGCTACGAGCAGTACTTC.

This clonotype is medium-sized. The chain links TRBV15 to TRBJ1-1; D not certain. From germline, CDR1 is LNHNV and CDR2 YYDKDF (reference sequence). This CDR3 region has 14 residues. The V gene lost 0 bases and the J gene lost 2 bases, with 7 bases spanning the gap. The CDR3 DNA reads TGTGCCACCAGCAGAGATTTGGGAAACACTGAAGCTTTCTTT. This translates into CATSRDLGNTEAFF.

The chain recombines TRBV5-6 with TRBJ2-5, with TRBD1 matching over 8 bases. The germline V gene encodes CDR1 SGHDT and CDR2 YYEEEE. After removal of 2 bases from V and 5 bases from J, the junction contained 2 bases not matched to a gene. This CDR3 is 13 amino acids long. The CDR3 region is CASSFRGLETQYF. The CDR3 DNA is TGTGCCAGCAGCTTCAGGGGGCTGGAGACCCAGTACTTC.

J is TRBJ1-2 and V is TRBV3-1, with D unclear. V lost 2 bases to trimming and J lost 3 bases, with 10 bases between them. This CDR3 has 14 residues. Per the germline V gene, CDR1 is LGHDT and CDR2 is YNNKEL (reference sequence). As DNA, the CDR3 is TGTGCCAGCAGCCAATACCCCGGTGACTATGGCTACACCTTC. It encodes CASSQYPGDYGYTF.

This clonotype occurred a few times. This chain joins TRBV12-3 or TRBV12-4 and TRBJ1-3; no definite D call. This CDR3 is built from 17 residues. V lost 6 bases to trimming and J lost 0 bases, with 18 bases between them. CDR3 sequence reads: CASSLPTGGISGNTIYF. The CDR3, as DNA: TGTGCCAGCAGCCTACCGACGGGAGGGATCTCTGGAAACACCATATATTTT.